This T cell receptor (beta chain) was obtained from a study of response to subunit inactivated influenza vaccine. Study-wide points: Few new T cells, the authors suggested, are recruited by each seasonal influenza vaccination.

Of note for this clonotype: What it binds is not known.

The V end was cut by 3 bases, the J end by 5 bases, with 14 bases between. This CDR3 is built from 14 residues. In TCRdb, the RT-PCR reads were re-called with MiXCR into one record per CDR3 protein. The sample lists fewer than 700,000 distinct CDR3 sequences, over 10% occurring once. The material was PBMCs from blood, obtained about 6 weeks after vaccination. This sequence was found in a man between 50 and 59 years old who received an inactivated influenza vaccine. The V call is TRBV12-3 or TRBV12-4, the J call TRBJ2-7; a weak D match, TRBD2 (5 bases). The CDR3 sequence is CASSFRDRPHEQYF. The CDR3 DNA sequence: TGTGCCAGCAGTTTCCGGGATCGCCCCCACGAGCAGTACTTC.